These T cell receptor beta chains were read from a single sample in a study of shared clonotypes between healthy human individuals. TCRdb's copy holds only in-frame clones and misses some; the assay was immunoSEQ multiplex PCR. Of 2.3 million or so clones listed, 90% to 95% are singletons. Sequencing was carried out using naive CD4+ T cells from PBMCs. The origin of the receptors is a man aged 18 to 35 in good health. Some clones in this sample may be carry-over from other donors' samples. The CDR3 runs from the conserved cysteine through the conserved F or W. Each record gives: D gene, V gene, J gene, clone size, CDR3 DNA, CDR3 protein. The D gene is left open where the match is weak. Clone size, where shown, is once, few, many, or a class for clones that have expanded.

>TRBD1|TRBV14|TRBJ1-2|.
TGTGCCAGCAGCAAAGGGACAGTCGGTAATGGCTACACCTTC
CASSKGTVGNGYTF
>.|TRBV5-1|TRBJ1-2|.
TGCGCCAGCAGCAGGACGGGTTTTAACTATGGCTACACCTTC
CASSRTGFNYGYTF
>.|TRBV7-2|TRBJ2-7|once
TGTGCCAGCAGCTTAGGACAGAACTACGAGCAGTACTTC
CASSLGQNYEQYF
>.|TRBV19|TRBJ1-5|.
TGTGCCAGTAGGCGAAACGGTGGTCAGCCCCAGCATTTT
CASRRNGGQPQHF
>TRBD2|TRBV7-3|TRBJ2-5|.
TGTGCCAGCAGCTTAACTGGACTAGCGGGAGGGGAGACCCAGTACTTC
CASSLTGLAGGETQYF
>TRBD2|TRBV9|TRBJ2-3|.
TGTGCCAGCAGCGCACCATTGGGGACTATCCGCACAGATACGCAGTATTTT
CASSAPLGTIRTDTQYF
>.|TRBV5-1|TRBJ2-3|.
TGCGCCAGCAGTTTTAAGGGGGACATCTCCACAGATACGCAGTATTTT
CASSFKGDISTDTQYF
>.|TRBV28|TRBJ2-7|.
TGTGCCAGCAAGTTAGGGGGGAACTCCTACGAGCAGTACTTC
CASKLGGNSYEQYF
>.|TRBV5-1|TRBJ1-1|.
TGCGCCAGCAGCTTGGAATCCGGCCCCACGAAGACTGAAGCTTTCTTT
CASSLESGPTKTEAFF
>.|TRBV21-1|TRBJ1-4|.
TGTGCCAGCGGGGAGGACAGGCAGGAAAAACTGTTTTTT
CASGEDRQEKLFF
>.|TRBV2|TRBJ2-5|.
TGTGCCAGCAGTATACAGGGGGGGCAAGAGACCCAGTACTTC
CASSIQGGQETQYF
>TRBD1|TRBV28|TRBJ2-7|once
TGTGCCAGCAGTTTACAGGGGGCCGCCGAGGTGGAGCAGTACTTC
CASSLQGAAEVEQYF
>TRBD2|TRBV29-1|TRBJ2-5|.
TGCAGCGTTGAGGGGCTTGGGCTAGCGGGTGGGGCGCGTACCCAGTACTTC
CSVEGLGLAGGARTQYF
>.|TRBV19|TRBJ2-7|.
TGTGCCAGTAGTAACAGTTTCTACGAGCAGTACTTC
CASSNSFYEQYF
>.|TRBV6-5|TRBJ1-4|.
TGTGCCAGCAGTACCACGAGGGGCTCTGAAAAACTGTTTTTT
CASSTTRGSEKLFF
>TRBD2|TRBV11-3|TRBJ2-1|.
TGTGCCAGCAGCTCGAAACTACTAGCGGGATCTTACAATGAGCAGTTCTTC
CASSSKLLAGSYNEQFF
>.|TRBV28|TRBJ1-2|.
TGTGCCAGCAGCCCGACGTGGACGGCCTACAACTATGGCTACACCTTC
CASSPTWTAYNYGYTF
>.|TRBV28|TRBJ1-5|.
TGTGCCAGCAGCTTTATCCCTGACAGGTTTAGCAATCAGCCCCAGCATTTT
CASSFIPDRFSNQPQHF
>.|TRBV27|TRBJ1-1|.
TGTGCCAGCAGTTTAATTCAGGGGACTGGTCGGGCTTTCTTT
CASSLIQGTGRAFF
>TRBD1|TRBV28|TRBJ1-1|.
TGTGCCAGCAGTCCGGGACAGTGGGCGAACACTGAAGCTTTCTTT
CASSPGQWANTEAFF
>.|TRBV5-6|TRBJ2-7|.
TGTGCCAGCAGCTTCAAAGGACCCTCCTACGAGCAGTACTTC
CASSFKGPSYEQYF
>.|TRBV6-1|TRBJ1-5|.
TGTGCCAGCAGTGAAGCGCGAGGGCGGGGCAATCAGCCCCAGCATTTT
CASSEARGRGNQPQHF
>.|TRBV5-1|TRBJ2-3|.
TGCGCCAGCAGCTTGCTCCAGGGTACAGATACGCAGTATTTT
CASSLLQGTDTQYF